The 21 T cell receptor beta chains below come from one sample, sequenced in a study of vaccination effects on CD4 cells after COVID-19. Once cultured for under 11 days, the cells underwent separation to obtain CD4+ T cells. According to PCR results, the person was infected with SARS-CoV-2 between March and December 2020. All participants had two doses of either the BNT162b2 or mRNA-1273 vaccine. Data came from immunoSEQ multiplex PCR; TCRdb stores just in-frame clones and leaves some out. The top ten clones hold roughly 3.6% of a sample with 35,000 to 45,000 clones, around 80% of them seen once. Their specific antigens are unknown. The specimen was CD4+ T cells from PBMCs cultured without peptide, collected after COVID-19 vaccination. Receptors were obtained from a human donor who had a prior SARS-CoV-2 infection.

V gene TRBV9 combines with J gene TRBJ1-2, with TRBD1 matching over 7 bases. Germline CDR1 reads SGDLS; CDR2 reads YYNGEE. J gave up 6 bases and V 3 bases, and 5 bases lay outside the gene matches. CDR3 length: 13 amino acids. The CDR3 protein is CASSAHTGDGYTF. CDR3 bases: TGTGCCAGCAGCGCGCACACAGGGGATGGCTACACCTTC.

J is TRBJ1-5 and V is TRBV5-6; 10 positions agree with TRBD1. CDR3 length: 15 residues. The germline CDR1 and CDR2 sequences are SGHDT and YYEEEE. The V segment lost 1 base and the J segment 5 bases; nucleotides outside the gene matches: 3. CDR3 protein: CASSLWGQGHQPQHF. The CDR3 DNA follows: TGTGCCAGCAGCTTGTGGGGACAGGGGCATCAGCCCCAGCATTTT.

This clone was detected only once. The gene calls are TRBV15 and TRBJ1-1; D call uncertain. Per the germline V gene, CDR1 is LNHNV and CDR2 is YYDKDF (reference sequence). V lost 3 bases and J 0 bases, leaving 14 bases between the germline ends. The CDR3 loop spans 16 amino acids. The CDR3 sequence: CATSRREAVMNTEAFF. DNA of the CDR3: TGTGCCACCAGCAGGAGAGAGGCGGTGATGAACACTGAAGCTTTCTTT.

This clone turned up a few times. This sequence joins TRBV5-1 and TRBJ1-2; D ambiguous. V shed 0 bases and J shed 3 bases, with 6 bases lying between them. This CDR3 has 13 residues. Per germline, CDR1 SGHRS and CDR2 YFSETQ. The CDR3 loop is CASSLERDYGYTF. The CDR3 nucleotides are TGCGCCAGCAGCTTGGAAAGGGACTATGGCTACACCTTC.

This sequence joins TRBV9 and TRBJ2-2; the match to TRBD2 covers 10 bases. Germline V gene lookup returns CDR1 SGDLS and CDR2 YYNGEE. Germline trimming cut 4 bases from V and 7 bases from J; bases unmatched to any gene: 10. This CDR3 has 16 amino acids. DNA for the CDR3: TGTGCCAGCAGCCCGAAGCGGGAGGGCTGGAACGGGGAGCTGTTTTTT. This codes for CASSPKREGWNGELFF.

This clone came up a few times. DNA of the CDR3: TGTGCCAGCAGCTTACAGGGCTACTATGGCTACACCTTC. Its protein product is CASSLQGYYGYTF. The V call is TRBV5-4, the J call TRBJ1-2; D is perhaps TRBD1 (6 bases). Germline-derived CDR1 and CDR2 are SGHNT and YYREEE (reference sequence). The CDR3 has 13 amino acids. V gave up 2 bases and J gave up 3 bases, with 8 bases separating them.

V and J are TRBV5-8 and TRBJ2-5; possibly TRBD1 for D (6 bases). Trimming took 3 bases from V and 2 from J, leaving 11 bases between them. The CDR3 length is 14 residues. In germline, CDR1 is SGHTS, CDR2 YDEGEE. CDR3 in amino acids: CASSWGTNQETQYF. The CDR3 DNA sequence: TGTGCCAGCAGCTGGGGGACAAATCAAGAGACCCAGTACTTC.

The chain carries TRBV3-1 (or the pseudogene TRBV3-2) and TRBJ1-1, with TRBD1 as a possible D gene (5 bases). V lost 4 bases to trimming and J lost 1 base, with 7 bases between them. CDR3 length: 13 residues. CDR1 is LGHDT, CDR2 YNNKEL, per germline (reference sequence). The CDR3 DNA follows: TGTGCCAGCAGCCCTGGACAGAACACTGAAGCTTTCTTT. The encoded protein is CASSPGQNTEAFF.

V usage is TRBV28 and J usage is TRBJ2-3; D gene uncertain. V was shortened by 4 bases and J by 0 bases, with 17 bases between the two germline ends. In germline, CDR1 is MDHEN, CDR2 SYDVKM. The CDR3 extends over 17 amino acids. The CDR3 region has the DNA TGTGCCAGCAGTTCCCTCCTGAGTCTTTCTAGCACAGATACGCAGTATTTT. As protein: CASSSLLSLSSTDTQYF.

The chain joins TRBV9 to TRBJ2-3, with D tentatively TRBD2 (6 bases). The V gene lost 2 bases and the J gene lost 6 bases, with 13 bases spanning the gap. Germline V gene sequence: CDR1 SGDLS, CDR2 YYNGEE. The length of the CDR3 is 14 residues. The CDR3 coding sequence is TGTGCCAGCAGCGTCTCTCCCCGGGGGGATACGCAGTATTTT. It specifies CASSVSPRGDTQYF.

The chain couples TRBV5-4 to TRBJ2-3, with 9 bases that match TRBD2. Germline V gene lookup returns CDR1 SGHNT and CDR2 YYREEE (reference sequence). The CDR3 totals 15 residues. The junction had 13 bases not matched to a gene; V was cut back by 1 base and J by 13 bases. CDR3 amino acids: CASSLSGVSGRVEYF. The CDR3 DNA reads as TGTGCCAGCAGCTTGTCTGGGGTTAGCGGGAGAGTAGAGTATTTT. The full variable domain, in which reference TRBV5-4 and TRBJ2-3 provide the parts outside the CDR3, is ETGVTQSPTHLIKTRGQQVTLRCSSQSGHNTVSWYQQALGQGPQFIFQYYREEENGRGNFPPRFSGLQFPNYSSELNVNALELDDSALYLCASSLSGVSGRVEYFGPGTRLTVL.

The rearrangement uses TRBV28 and TRBJ1-6; D remains unclear. V dropped 8 bases and J dropped 10 bases, with 12 bases sitting between them. CDR3 length equals 12 residues. The germline CDR1 and CDR2 sequences are MDHEN and SYDVKM. In nucleotides, the CDR3 is TGTGCCAGCCAATCCTCACACTCACCCCTCCACTTT. It yields the protein CASQSSHSPLHF.

The CDR3 nucleotides are TGTGCCAGCAGTCGACTAGCGGGAAACTCCTACGAGCAGTACTTC. Translating it yields CASSRLAGNSYEQYF. The chain has TRBV2 and TRBJ2-7, with 11 bases identical to TRBD2. This CDR3 is built from 15 residues. With V trimmed by 5 bases and J by 0 bases, 3 bases remained unmatched. Germline lookup yields CDR1 SNHLY and CDR2 FYNNEI.

The chain has TRBV7-9 and TRBJ2-7; TRBD1 or TRBD2 may be the D gene (5 bases each). The V gene lost 2 bases and the J gene lost 2 bases, with 13 bases spanning the gap. Germline CDR1 and CDR2: SEHNR and FQNEAQ (reference sequence). This CDR3 is 15 amino acids long. Here the CDR3 DNA reads TGTGCCAGCAGCTTATTGGGGCCGAGGGCCTACGAGCAGTACTTC. Translated: CASSLLGPRAYEQYF.

The rearrangement links TRBV6-6 to TRBJ2-1; D is undetermined. V was clipped by 5 bases and J by 4 bases, with 12 bases between them. The CDR3 runs 14 residues. CDR1 and CDR2 (germline): MNHNY, SVGAGI (reference sequence). CDR3 DNA sequence: TGTGCCAGCAGTACCCACCAGGAGTACAATGAGCAGTTCTTC. It translates to CASSTHQEYNEQFF.

To note about this clone: Distinct nucleotide sequences in the sample also encode this CDR3. The chain joins TRBV15 to TRBJ1-3, with unresolved D. Germline V CDR1 and CDR2: LNHNV, YYDKDF (reference sequence). V was shortened by 0 bases and J by 0 bases, with 6 bases between the two germline ends. The CDR3 contains 15 residues. DNA for the CDR3: TGTGCCACCAGCAGAGACAGGTACTCTGGAAACACCATATATTTT. Encoded protein: CATSRDRYSGNTIYF.

The rearrangement uses TRBV7-3 and TRBJ2-5; D uncertain. The CDR3 has 13 amino acids. CDR1 is SGHTA, CDR2 FQGTGA, per germline. V lost 1 base to trimming and J lost 5 bases, with 8 bases between them. CDR3 coding DNA: TGTGCCAGCAGCTTAAAGGCTGGGGAGACCCAGTACTTC. It specifies CASSLKAGETQYF.

V and J are TRBV7-2 and TRBJ1-5; D uncertain. The CDR3 extends over 13 amino acids. Germline values: CDR1 SGHTA, CDR2 FQGNSA. The germline V and J ends were trimmed by 1 base and 5 bases, with 6 bases remaining between them. The CDR3 sequence is CASSLVDHQPQHF. CDR3 DNA sequence: TGTGCCAGCAGCTTAGTGGACCATCAGCCCCAGCATTTT.

The chain is built from TRBV12-3 or TRBV12-4 and TRBJ2-7; D gene ambiguous. Trimming stripped 7 bases from V and 5 bases from J, with 12 bases between. The CDR3 totals 12 residues. DNA for the CDR3: TGTGCCAGCACCTCCCTCCTTAACGAGCAGTACTTC. It is translated as CASTSLLNEQYF.

The rearrangement joins TRBV5-5 to TRBJ2-5; D ambiguous. V shed 4 bases and J shed 5 bases, with 9 bases lying between them. Germline V gene lookup returns CDR1 SGHKS and CDR2 YYEKEE (reference sequence). CDR3 length equals 12 residues. The DNA of the CDR3 is TGTGCCAGCAGCCCGATCACCGAGACCCAGTACTTC. Its translation: CASSPITETQYF.

This clone was picked up one time. The V gene is TRBV3-1 (or the pseudogene TRBV3-2), the J gene TRBJ2-1; 10 nucleotides align to TRBD2. Germline trimming cut 0 bases from V and 2 bases from J; bases unmatched to any gene: 7. The CDR3 spans 18 residues. Germline V lookup: CDR1 LGHDT, CDR2 YNNKEL (reference sequence). CDR3 nucleotide sequence: TGTGCCAGCAGCCAAGAGTCCGGGACTAGCGAACCCTACAATGAGCAGTTCTTC. Translated, it gives CASSQESGTSEPYNEQFF.